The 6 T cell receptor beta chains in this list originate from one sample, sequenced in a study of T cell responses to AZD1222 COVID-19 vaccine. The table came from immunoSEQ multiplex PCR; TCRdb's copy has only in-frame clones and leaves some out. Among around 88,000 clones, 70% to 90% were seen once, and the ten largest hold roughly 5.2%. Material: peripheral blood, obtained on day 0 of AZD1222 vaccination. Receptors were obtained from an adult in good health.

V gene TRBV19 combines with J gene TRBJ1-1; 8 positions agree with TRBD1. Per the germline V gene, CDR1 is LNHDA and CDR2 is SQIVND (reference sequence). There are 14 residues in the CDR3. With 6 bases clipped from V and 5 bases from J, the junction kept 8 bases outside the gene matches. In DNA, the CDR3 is TGTGCCAGTAGGAGGGACAGGACAAGAACTGAAGCTTTCTTT. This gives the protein CASRRDRTRTEAFF.

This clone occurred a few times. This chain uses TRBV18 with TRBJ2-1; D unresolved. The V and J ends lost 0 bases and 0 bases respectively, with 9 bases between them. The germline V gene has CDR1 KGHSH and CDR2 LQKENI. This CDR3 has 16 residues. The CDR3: CASSPPQQTSYNEQFF. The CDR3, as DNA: TGTGCCAGCTCACCACCCCAGCAGACCTCCTACAATGAGCAGTTCTTC.

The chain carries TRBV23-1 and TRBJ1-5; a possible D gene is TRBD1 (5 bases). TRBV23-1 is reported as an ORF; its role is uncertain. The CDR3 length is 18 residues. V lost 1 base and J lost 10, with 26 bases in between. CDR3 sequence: CASSQWTAIGQGGHPQHF. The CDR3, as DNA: TGCGCCAGCAGTCAATGGACGGCGATCGGGCAGGGAGGTCATCCCCAGCATTTT.

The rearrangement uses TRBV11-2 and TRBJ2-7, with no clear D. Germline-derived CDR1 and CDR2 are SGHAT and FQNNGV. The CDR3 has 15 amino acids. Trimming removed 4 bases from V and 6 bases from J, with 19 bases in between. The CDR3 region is CASSSPAGLRFEQYF. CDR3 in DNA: TGTGCCAGCAGCTCCCCCGCAGGCTTACGATTCGAGCAGTACTTC.

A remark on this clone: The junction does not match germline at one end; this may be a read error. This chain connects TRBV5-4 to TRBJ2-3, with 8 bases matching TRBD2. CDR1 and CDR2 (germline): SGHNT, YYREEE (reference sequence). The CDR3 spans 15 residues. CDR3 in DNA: TGTGCCACCAGCCGGGGGGGAGTTAGCACAGATACGCAGTATTTT. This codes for CATSRGGVSTDTQYF.

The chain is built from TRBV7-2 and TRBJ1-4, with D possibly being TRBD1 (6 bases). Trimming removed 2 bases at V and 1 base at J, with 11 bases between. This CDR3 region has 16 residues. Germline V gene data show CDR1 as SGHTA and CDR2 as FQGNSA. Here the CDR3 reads CASSLMGAGTNEKLFF. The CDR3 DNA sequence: TGTGCCAGCAGCTTAATGGGGGCCGGAACTAATGAAAAACTGTTTTTT.